This T cell receptor beta chain stems from a study of blood T cell repertoires in COVID-19. The overall study: The cDNA or gDNA used as material had been derived from T cells, B-cell-depleted T cells, or PBMCs.

Sequencing used immunoSEQ multiplex PCR; TCRdb keeps in-frame clones, though not all of them. The repertoire holds 250,000 to 350,000 clones, with roughly 88% as singletons. The ends were cut back, 5 bases at V and 0 bases at J, with 11 bases in the middle. The CDR3 has 15 amino acids. Germline V gene data show CDR1 as SGHAT and CDR2 as FQNNGV. Sequenced: peripheral blood. The chain combines TRBV11-2 with TRBJ1-3, with a weak D call TRBD1 (6 bases). The sequence came from a woman aged 25-40 years who had recovered from COVID-19. The chain's CDR3 is CASSPDRSSGNTIYF. The CDR3 DNA reads TGTGCCAGCAGCCCAGACAGGAGCTCTGGAAACACCATATATTTT.